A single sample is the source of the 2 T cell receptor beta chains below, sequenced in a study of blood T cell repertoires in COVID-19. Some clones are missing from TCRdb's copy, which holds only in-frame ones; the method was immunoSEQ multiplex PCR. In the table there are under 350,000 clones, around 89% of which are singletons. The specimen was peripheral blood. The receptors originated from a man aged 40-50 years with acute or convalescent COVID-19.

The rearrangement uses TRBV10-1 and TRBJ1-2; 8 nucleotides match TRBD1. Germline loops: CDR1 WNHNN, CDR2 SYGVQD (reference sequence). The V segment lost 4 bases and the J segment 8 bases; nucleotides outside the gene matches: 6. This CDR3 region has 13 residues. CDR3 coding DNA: TGCGCCAGCAGTGCAGGACAGGGAGGCGGCTACACCTTC. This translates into CASSAGQGGGYTF.

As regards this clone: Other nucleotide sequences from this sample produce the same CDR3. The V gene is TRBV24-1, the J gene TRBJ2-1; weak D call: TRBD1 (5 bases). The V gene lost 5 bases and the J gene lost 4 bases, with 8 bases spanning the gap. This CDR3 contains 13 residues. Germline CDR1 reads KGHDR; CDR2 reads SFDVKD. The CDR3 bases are TGTGCCACCAGTGCCCAGGGTTACAATGAGCAGTTCTTC. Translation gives CATSAQGYNEQFF.